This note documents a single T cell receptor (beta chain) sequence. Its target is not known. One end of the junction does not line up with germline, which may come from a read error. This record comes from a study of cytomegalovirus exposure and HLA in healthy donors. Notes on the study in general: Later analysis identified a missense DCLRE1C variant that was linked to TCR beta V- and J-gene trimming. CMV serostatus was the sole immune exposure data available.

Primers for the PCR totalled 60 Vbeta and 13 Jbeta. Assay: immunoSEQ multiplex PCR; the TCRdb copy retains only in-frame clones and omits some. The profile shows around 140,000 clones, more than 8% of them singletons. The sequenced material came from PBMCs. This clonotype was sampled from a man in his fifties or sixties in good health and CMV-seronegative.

CDR3: CASSGDRGLPSF. The CDR3 DNA reads as TGTGCCAGCAGTGGGGACAGGGGGCTACCTTCCTTC. The genes are TRBV2 and TRBJ2-7, with 12 bases lining up with TRBD1. This CDR3 region has 12 residues. Germline CDR1 and CDR2: SNHLY and FYNNEI.